These T cell receptor beta chains were read from a single sample in a study of shared clonotypes between healthy human individuals. Profiling relied on immunoSEQ multiplex PCR, and the TCRdb table lists in-frame clones only, not all of them. The sample holds approximately 2.3 million clones, more than 80% seen once. The material sequenced was naive CD4+ T cells from PBMCs. Receptors originate from a man aged 18-30 years in good health. Some clones in this sample may be carry-over from other donors' samples. Both conserved end residues are part of each CDR3. A D gene is named only where the DNA matches it firmly. A row's size may be missing; if present it is once, few, many or a size class.

J gene,V gene,D gene,clone size,CDR3 protein,CDR3 DNA
TRBJ1-3,TRBV15,TRBD1,-,CATSRELGQVGSGNTIYF,TGTGCCACCAGCAGAGAACTAGGACAGGTCGGCTCTGGAAACACCATATATTTT
TRBJ2-5,TRBV9,TRBD2,-,CASSAYRSRLAEGGETQYF,TGTGCCAGCAGCGCATACCGATCTCGACTAGCCGAAGGAGGAGAGACCCAGTACTTC
TRBJ2-3,TRBV5-6,-,-,CASREKDPGLSTDTQYF,TGTGCCAGCAGAGAGAAGGACCCCGGCCTTAGCACAGATACGCAGTATTTT
TRBJ2-1,TRBV9,TRBD2,-,CASSVELAGSYNEQFF,TGTGCCAGCAGCGTAGAACTAGCGGGCTCCTACAATGAGCAGTTCTTC
TRBJ2-5,TRBV9,-,-,CASSASGTQETQYF,TGTGCCAGCAGCGCCAGCGGTACCCAAGAGACCCAGTACTTC
TRBJ2-3,TRBV15,TRBD1,-,CATSREYRGKFPDTQYF,TGTGCCACCAGCAGAGAGTACAGGGGAAAATTCCCAGATACGCAGTATTTT
TRBJ2-3,TRBV28,TRBD1,-,CASKVSTGRTDTQYF,TGTGCCAGCAAAGTTTCGACAGGGCGGACAGATACGCAGTATTTT
TRBJ1-5,TRBV7-9,-,-,CASSLADQPQHF,TGTGCCAGCAGCTTAGCGGACCAGCCCCAGCATTTT
TRBJ1-2,TRBV27,-,-,CASSSSPPGGYGYTF,TGTGCCAGCAGTTCCTCCCCCCCAGGAGGCTATGGCTACACCTTC
TRBJ2-5,TRBV5-1,-,-,CASRRDIETQYF,TGCGCCAGCAGACGGGACATAGAGACCCAGTACTTC
TRBJ2-3,TRBV5-1,-,-,CASSLAEAVTDTQYF,TGCGCCAGCAGCTTGGCGGAGGCTGTCACAGATACGCAGTATTTT
TRBJ1-1,TRBV29-1,TRBD1,-,CSVGTGSNTEAFF,TGCAGCGTGGGGACAGGGTCAAACACTGAAGCTTTCTTT
TRBJ2-1,TRBV7-3,TRBD1,once,CASSPRTGNEQFF,TGTGCCAGCAGCCCAAGGACAGGAAATGAGCAGTTCTTC
TRBJ2-7,TRBV2,TRBD1,once,CASSVTTGKSSYEQYF,TGTGCCAGCTCCGTTACGACAGGGAAAAGCTCCTACGAGCAGTACTTC
TRBJ1-1,TRBV10-3,-,-,CAIRGPGPEVAEAFF,TGTGCCATCAGGGGTCCGGGACCCGAAGTGGCTGAAGCTTTCTTT
TRBJ2-1,TRBV7-3,-,-,CASSALTRSPDEQFF,TGTGCCAGCAGCGCGCTTACGAGAAGTCCGGATGAGCAGTTCTTC
TRBJ1-4,TRBV4-3,TRBD1,-,CASRGQGGRGNEKLFF,TGCGCCAGCAGAGGACAGGGAGGCAGAGGTAATGAAAAACTGTTTTTT
TRBJ2-3,TRBV7-3,TRBD2,-,CASSLAGGRTDTQYF,TGTGCCAGCAGCCTAGCGGGAGGCCGCACAGATACGCAGTATTTT
TRBJ2-1,TRBV28,TRBD2,-,CASSDFGRPYNEQFF,TGTGCCAGCAGTGACTTCGGGAGGCCCTACAATGAGCAGTTCTTC
TRBJ2-7,TRBV15,-,-,CATSTLGGSSYEQYF,TGTGCCACCAGCACACTAGGCGGCTCTTCCTACGAGCAGTACTTC
TRBJ2-7,TRBV19,TRBD1,-,CASSATGGTYEQYF,TGTGCCAGTAGTGCGACAGGGGGAACCTACGAGCAGTACTTC
TRBJ1-1,TRBV7-9,TRBD1,-,CASSSGQGTEAFF,TGTGCCAGCAGCTCCGGACAGGGGACTGAAGCTTTCTTT
TRBJ1-4,TRBV6-1,-,-,CAIQKPNEKLFF,TGTGCCATTCAGAAACCAAATGAAAAACTGTTTTTT
TRBJ2-7,TRBV6-5,TRBD1,-,CASRGASGTGYEQYF,TGTGCCAGCAGGGGGGCCTCCGGGACAGGGTACGAGCAGTACTTC
TRBJ2-3,TRBV5-1,TRBD2,-,CASAPSGRPTSTDTQYF,TGCGCCAGCGCCCCCAGCGGGAGGCCAACTAGCACAGATACGCAGTATTTT
TRBJ2-7,TRBV11-1,-,once,CASSSWGAIPYEQYF,TGTGCCAGCAGCTCGTGGGGCGCGATCCCTTACGAGCAGTACTTC
TRBJ2-1,TRBV11-2,-,-,CASSLDRYDEQFF,TGTGCCAGCAGCCTAGACCGGTACGATGAGCAGTTCTTC